This section outlines one T cell receptor beta chain sequence together with its context. What it binds is unknown. Sequenced by immunoSEQ multiplex PCR; TCRdb stores in-frame clones only, minus some. This table has 20,000 to 25,000 clones, more than 70% appearing once. Trimming took 2 bases from V and 2 from J, leaving 27 bases between them. The CDR3 covers 20 residues. Germline V gene lookup returns CDR1 LNHNV and CDR2 YYDKDF (reference sequence). Antigen-specific CD4+ T cells expanded by the ViraFEST assay with viral peptide pools were then sequenced. After more than 9 days in culture, the CD4+ T cells were isolated. BNT162b2 vaccine or mRNA-1273 vaccine was given to participants in two doses. Testing of the vaccine recipients showed negative nucleocapsid antibodies and no prior SARS-CoV-2 infection. Researchers reported culturing a few million PBMC in each well, adding roughly 10 IU/ml IL-2 and about 10 ug/ml peptides. Days 3 and 7 saw half the medium replaced with IL-2 medium.

The sample comes from a study of vaccination effects on CD4 cells after COVID-19. On the study more broadly: Samples gathered post-vaccine arrived a median of 72 days past the second dose.

The sequence was collected from a human donor who received a COVID-19 vaccine. Sequences were derived from CD4+ T cells from PBMCs cultured with HCoV-229E spike peptides, sampled after COVID-19 vaccination. V gene TRBV15 combines with J gene TRBJ1-1; D call uncertain. The chain's CDR3 is CATSRTERYRVTGSNTEAFF. The CDR3 region has the DNA TGTGCCACCAGCAGAACAGAGCGCTATAGGGTAACCGGATCAAACACTGAAGCTTTCTTT.